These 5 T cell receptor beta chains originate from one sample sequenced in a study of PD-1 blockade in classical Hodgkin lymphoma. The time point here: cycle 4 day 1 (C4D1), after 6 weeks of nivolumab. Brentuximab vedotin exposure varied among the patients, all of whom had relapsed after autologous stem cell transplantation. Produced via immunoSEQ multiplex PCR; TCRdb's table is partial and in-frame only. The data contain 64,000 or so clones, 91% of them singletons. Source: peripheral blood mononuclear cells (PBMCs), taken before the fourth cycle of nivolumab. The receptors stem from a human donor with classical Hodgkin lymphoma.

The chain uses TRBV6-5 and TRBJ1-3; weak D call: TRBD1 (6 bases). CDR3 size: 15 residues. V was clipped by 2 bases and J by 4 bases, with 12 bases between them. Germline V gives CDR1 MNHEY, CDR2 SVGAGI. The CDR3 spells CASSYLQGSGNTIYF. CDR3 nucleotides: TGTGCCAGCAGTTACCTACAGGGCTCCGGAAACACCATATATTTT.

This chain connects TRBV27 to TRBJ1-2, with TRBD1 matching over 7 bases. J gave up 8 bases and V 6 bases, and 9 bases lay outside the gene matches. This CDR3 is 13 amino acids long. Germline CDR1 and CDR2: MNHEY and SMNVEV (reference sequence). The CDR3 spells CASSPLSGQGYTF. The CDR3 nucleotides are TGTGCCAGCAGCCCCTTGTCGGGACAGGGCTACACCTTC.

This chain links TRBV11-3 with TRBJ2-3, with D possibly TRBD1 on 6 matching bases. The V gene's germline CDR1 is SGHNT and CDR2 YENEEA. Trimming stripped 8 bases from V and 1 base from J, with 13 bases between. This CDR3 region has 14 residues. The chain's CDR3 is CASSRTDGTDTQYF. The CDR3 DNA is TGTGCCAGCTCCAGGACAGATGGCACAGATACGCAGTATTTT.

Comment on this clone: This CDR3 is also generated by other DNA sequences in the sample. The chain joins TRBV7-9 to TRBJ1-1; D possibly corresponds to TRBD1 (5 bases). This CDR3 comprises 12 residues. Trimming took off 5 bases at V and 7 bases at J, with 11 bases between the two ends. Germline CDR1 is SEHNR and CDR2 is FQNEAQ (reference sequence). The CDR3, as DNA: TGTGCCAGCAGCCTCGGGGCGGGTGAAGCTTTCTTT. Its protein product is CASSLGAGEAFF.

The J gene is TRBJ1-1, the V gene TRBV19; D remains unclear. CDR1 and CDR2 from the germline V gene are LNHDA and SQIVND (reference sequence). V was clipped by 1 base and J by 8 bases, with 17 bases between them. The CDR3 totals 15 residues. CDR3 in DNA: TGTGCCAGTAGTATAGTCGGAGTGAGTACCGGGGAAGCTTTCTTT. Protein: CASSIVGVSTGEAFF.